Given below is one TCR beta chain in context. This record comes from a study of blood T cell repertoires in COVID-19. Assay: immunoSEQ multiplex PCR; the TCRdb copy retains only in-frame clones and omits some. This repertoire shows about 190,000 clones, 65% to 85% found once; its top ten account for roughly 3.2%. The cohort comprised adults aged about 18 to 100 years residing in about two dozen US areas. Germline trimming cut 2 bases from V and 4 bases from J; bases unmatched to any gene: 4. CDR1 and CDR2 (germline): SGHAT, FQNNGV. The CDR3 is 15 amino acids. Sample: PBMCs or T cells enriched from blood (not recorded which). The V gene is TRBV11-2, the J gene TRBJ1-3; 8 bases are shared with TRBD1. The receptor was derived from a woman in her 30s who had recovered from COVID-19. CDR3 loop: CASSLLQGGGNTIYF. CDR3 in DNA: TGTGCCAGCAGCTTACTACAGGGGGGCGGAAACACCATATATTTT.